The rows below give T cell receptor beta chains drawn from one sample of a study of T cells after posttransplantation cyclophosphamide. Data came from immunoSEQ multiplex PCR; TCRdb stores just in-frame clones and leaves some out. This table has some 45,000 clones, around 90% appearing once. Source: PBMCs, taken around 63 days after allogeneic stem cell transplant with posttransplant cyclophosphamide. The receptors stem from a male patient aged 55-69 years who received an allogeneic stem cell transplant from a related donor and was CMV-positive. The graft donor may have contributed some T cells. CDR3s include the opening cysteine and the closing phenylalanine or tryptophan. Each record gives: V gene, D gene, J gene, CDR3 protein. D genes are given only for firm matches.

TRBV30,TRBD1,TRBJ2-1,CAWTVPGQGLYNEQFF
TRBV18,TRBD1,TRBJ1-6,CASSLRQGESPLHF
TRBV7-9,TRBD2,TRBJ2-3,CASSLAGRGTDTQYF
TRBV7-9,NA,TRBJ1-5,CASSSSRGNQPQHF
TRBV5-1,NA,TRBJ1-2,CASSPTGNYGYTF
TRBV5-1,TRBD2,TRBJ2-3,CASSLRLAGGLGDTQYF
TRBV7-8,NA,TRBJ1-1,CASSPDSVSTEAFF
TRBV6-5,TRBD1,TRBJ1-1,CASRHRGRWGTEAFF
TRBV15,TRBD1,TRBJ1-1,CATSRDRGHGTEAFF
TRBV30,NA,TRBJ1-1,CAWSTGSNTEAFF
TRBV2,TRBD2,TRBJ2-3,CASTPFPGGGTSTDTQYF
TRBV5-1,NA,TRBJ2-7,CASNYGSASTYEQYF
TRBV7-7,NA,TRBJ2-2,CASSLQGADTGELFF
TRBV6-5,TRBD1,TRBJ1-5,CASTPETGHQPQHF
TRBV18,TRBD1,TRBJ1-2,CASSSGGGDYGYTF
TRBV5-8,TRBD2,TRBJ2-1,CASSMGLAGLNEQFF
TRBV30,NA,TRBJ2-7,CAWSRTLTDEQYF
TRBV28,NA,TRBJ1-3,CASSLLQGYTIYF
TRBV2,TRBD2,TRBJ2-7,CASRDLAGGPVDEQYF
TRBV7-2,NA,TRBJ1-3,CASSSGTYRGNTIYF
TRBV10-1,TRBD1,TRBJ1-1,CASSEGTGNAFF
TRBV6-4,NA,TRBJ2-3,CASSDQGFGSDTQYF
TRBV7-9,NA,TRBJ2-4,CASSPRFGENIQYF
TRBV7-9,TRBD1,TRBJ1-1,CASSRDSGTEAFF
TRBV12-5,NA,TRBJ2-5,CASGLVHDGQGMRETQYF
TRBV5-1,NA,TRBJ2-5,CASTLGTGGETQYF
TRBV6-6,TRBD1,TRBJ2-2,CASSQGALVGELFF
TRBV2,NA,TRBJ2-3,CASNNGQGSRGTQYF
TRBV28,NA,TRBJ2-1,CASSLPSQGAEQFF
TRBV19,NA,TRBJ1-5,CASSIDLRQPQHF
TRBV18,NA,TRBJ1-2,CASSPTQEYDYGYTF
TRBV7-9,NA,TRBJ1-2,CASSATGFYYGYTF
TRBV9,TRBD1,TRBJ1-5,CASSVDGTGFDQPQHF
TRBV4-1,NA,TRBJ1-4,CASSRGREVEKLFF
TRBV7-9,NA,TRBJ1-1,CASQDILGNTEAFF
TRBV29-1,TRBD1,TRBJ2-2,CSVEPADRGTGELFF
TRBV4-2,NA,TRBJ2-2,CASSQEVAVTGELFF
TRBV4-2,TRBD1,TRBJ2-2,CASSPGTGFTGELFF
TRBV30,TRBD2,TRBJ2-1,CAWRTGGIVGEQFF
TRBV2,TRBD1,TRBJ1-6,CASSSRDRDSPLHF
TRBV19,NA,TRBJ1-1,CASSIVRQNTEAFF
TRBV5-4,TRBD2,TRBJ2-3,CASSLLSGTSDTQYF
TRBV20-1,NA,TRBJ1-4,CSVLNEKLFF
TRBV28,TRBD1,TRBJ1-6,CASRGQVEPLHF
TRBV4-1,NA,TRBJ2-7,CASSPTGGRSYEQYF
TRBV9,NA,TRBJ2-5,CASSGRLGAGQETQYF
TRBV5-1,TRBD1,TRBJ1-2,CASSNSRTGVGGYTF
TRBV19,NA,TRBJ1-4,CASSIGQGTLFF
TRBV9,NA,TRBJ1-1,CASSAPPGQGNTEAFF
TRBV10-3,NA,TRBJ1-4,CAISEGQGGEKLFF
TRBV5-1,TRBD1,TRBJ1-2,CASSLGGTGDGYTF